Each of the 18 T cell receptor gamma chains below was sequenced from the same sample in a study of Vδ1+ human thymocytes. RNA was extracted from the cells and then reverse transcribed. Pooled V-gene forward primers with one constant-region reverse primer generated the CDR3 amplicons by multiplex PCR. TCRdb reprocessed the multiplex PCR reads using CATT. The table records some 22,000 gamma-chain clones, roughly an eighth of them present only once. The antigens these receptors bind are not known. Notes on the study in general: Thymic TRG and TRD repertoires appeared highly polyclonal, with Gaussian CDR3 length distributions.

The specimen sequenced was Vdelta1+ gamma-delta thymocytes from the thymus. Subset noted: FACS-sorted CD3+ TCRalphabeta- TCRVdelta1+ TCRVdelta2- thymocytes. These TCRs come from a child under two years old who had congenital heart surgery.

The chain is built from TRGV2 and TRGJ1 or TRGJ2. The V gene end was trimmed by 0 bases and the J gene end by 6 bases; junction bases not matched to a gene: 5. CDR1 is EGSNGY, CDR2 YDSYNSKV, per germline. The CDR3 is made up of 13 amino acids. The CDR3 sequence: CATWDGPVYKKLF. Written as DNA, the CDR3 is TGTGCCACCTGGGACGGGCCGGTTTATAAGAAACTCTTT.

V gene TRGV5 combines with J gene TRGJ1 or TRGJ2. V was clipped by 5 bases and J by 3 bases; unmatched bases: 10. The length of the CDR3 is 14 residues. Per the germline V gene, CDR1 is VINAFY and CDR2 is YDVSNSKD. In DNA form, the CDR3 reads TGTGCCACCTGGGGGAGGACCCTTTATTATAAGAAACTCTTT. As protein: CATWGRTLYYKKLF.

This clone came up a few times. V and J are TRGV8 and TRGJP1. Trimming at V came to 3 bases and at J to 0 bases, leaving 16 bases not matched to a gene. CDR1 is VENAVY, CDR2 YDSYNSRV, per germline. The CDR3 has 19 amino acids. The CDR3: CATWDHIVTKYTTGWFKIF. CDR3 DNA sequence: TGTGCCACCTGGGATCATATCGTAACCAAATATACCACTGGTTGGTTCAAGATATTT.

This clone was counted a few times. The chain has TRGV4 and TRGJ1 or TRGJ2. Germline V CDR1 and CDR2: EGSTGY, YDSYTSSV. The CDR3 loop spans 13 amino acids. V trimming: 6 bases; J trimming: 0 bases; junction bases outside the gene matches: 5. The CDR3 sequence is CATWLTNYYKKLF. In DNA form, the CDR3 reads TGTGCCACCTGGTTGACGAATTATTATAAGAAACTCTTT.

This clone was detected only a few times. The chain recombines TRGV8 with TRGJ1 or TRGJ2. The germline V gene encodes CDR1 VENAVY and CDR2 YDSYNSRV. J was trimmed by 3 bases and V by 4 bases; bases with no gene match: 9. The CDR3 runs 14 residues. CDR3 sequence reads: CATWEKVLYYKKLF. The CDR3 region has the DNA TGTGCCACCTGGGAGAAGGTCCTTTATTATAAGAAACTCTTT.

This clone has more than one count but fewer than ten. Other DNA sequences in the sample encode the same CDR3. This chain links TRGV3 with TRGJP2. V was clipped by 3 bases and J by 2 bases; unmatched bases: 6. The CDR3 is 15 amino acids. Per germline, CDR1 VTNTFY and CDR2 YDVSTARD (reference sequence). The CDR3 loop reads CATWDRPSSDWIKTF. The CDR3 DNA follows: TGTGCCACCTGGGACCGCCCGAGTAGTGATTGGATCAAGACGTTT.

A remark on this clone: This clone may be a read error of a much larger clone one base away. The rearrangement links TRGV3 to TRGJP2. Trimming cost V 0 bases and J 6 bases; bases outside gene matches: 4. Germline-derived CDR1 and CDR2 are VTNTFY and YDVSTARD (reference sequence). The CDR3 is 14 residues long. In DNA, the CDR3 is TGTGCCACCTGGGACAGGCCTTGTGATTGGATCAAGACGTTT. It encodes CATWDRPCDWIKTF.

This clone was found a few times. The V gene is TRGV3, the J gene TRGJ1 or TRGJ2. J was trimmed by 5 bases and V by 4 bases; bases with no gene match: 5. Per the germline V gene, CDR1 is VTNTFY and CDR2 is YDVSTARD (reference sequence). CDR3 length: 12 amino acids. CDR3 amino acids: CATWESHYKKLF. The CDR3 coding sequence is TGTGCCACCTGGGAATCGCATTATAAGAAACTCTTT.

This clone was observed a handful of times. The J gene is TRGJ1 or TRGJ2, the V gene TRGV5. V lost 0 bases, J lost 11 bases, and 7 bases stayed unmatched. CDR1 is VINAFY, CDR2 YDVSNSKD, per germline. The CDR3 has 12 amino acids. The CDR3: CATWDRLREKLF. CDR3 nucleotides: TGTGCCACCTGGGACAGGCTTAGGGAGAAACTCTTT.

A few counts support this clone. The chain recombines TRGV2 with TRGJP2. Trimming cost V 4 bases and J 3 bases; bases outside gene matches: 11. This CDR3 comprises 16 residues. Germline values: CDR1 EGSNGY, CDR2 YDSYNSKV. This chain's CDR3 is CATWEGNVGSDWIKTF. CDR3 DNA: TGTGCCACCTGGGAGGGCAACGTCGGTAGTGATTGGATCAAGACGTTT.

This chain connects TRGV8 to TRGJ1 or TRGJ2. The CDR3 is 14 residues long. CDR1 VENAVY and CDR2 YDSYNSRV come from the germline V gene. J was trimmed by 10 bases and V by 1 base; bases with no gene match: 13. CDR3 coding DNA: TGTGCCACCTGGGATAGCCCACCCGGGTCCAAGAAACTCTTT. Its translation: CATWDSPPGSKKLF.

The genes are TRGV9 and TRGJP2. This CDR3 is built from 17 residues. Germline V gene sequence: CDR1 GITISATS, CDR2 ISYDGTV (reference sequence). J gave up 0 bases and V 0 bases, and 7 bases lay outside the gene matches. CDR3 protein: CALWEVQVDSSDWIKTF. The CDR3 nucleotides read TGTGCCTTGTGGGAGGTGCAGGTGGATAGTAGTGATTGGATCAAGACGTTT.

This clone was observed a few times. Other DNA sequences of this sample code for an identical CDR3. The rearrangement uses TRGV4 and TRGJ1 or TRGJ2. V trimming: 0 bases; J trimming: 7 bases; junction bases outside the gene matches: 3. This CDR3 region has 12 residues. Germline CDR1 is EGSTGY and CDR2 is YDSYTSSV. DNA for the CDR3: TGTGCCACCTGGGATGGGCGATATAAGAAACTCTTT. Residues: CATWDGRYKKLF.

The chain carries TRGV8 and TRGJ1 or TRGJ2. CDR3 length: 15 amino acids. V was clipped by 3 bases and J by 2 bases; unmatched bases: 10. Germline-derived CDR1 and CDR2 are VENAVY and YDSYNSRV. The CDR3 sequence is CATWDLSRDYYKKLF. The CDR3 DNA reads TGTGCCACCTGGGATTTATCACGGGATTATTATAAGAAACTCTTT.

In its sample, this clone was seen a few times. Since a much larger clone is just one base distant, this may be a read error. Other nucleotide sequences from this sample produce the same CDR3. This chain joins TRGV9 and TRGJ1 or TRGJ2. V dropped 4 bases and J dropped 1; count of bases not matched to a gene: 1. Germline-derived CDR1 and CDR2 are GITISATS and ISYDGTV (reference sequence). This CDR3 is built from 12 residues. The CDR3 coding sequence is TGTGCCTTGTGGGAAAATTATTATAAGAAACTCTTT. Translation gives CALWENYYKKLF.

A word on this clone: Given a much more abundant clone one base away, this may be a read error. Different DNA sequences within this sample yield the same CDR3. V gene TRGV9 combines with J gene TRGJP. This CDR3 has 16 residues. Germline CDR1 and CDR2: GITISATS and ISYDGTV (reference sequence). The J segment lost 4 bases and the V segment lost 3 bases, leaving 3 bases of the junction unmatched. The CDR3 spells CALWENQELGKKIKVF. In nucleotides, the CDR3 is TGTGCCTTGTGGGAGAACCAAGAGTTGGGCAAAAAAATCAAGGTATTT.

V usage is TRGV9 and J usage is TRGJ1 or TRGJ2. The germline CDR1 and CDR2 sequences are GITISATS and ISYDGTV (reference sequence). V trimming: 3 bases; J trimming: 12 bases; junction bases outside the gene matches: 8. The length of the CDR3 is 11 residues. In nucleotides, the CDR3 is TGTGCCTTGTGGGAGAGGATAAGGAAACTCTTT. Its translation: CALWERIRKLF.

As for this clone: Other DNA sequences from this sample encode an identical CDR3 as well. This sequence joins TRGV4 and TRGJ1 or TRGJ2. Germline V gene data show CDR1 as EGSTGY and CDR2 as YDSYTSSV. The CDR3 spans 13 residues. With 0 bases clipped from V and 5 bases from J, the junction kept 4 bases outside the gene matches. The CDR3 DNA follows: TGTGCCACCTGGGATGGGCCCAATTATAAGAAACTCTTT. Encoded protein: CATWDGPNYKKLF.